Reported below is one T cell receptor (beta chain). Its antigen is not known. The V gene's germline CDR1 is MNHEY and CDR2 SMNVEV (reference sequence). This CDR3 contains 21 residues. V shed 0 bases and J 6 bases; nucleotides not matched to a gene: 17. This sample was included in a study of graft-versus-host responses after intestinal transplantation. At the level of the study: Among the recipients, transplants were multivisceral, liver-intestinal, or isolated intestinal.

Findings and caveats of the study: GvH clones detected in recipient marrow included some appearing first in ileum or blood. Allografts carried high graft-versus-host to host-versus-graft clonal ratios in patients having graft-donor T cell macrochimerism.

Sequenced by immunoSEQ multiplex PCR; TCRdb stores in-frame clones only, minus some. Of tens of thousands of clones in the sample, approximately 80% were seen once. The chain joins TRBV27 to TRBJ2-1, with 13 bases lining up with TRBD2. The receptor's source is a human donor who was the organ donor for an intestinal transplant. Specimen: unstimulated CD4+ T cells sorted from spleen or lymph node cells, collected before transplant. CDR3 region: CASSLSPGLAGASNRGNEQFF. Written as DNA, the CDR3 is TGTGCCAGCAGTTTATCCCCCGGACTAGCGGGGGCCTCTAATCGGGGCAATGAGCAGTTCTTC.